This T cell receptor beta chain was retrieved from a study of CD8 T cells in ankylosing spondylitis (TCRdb year 2017). The study in broad terms: The study profiled T cell receptor beta repertoires in healthy donors and ankylosing spondylitis patients to find disease-linked TCR variants. The whole study cohort included about a hundred healthy donors and 25 or so ankylosing spondylitis patients. Peripheral blood samples were taken, and synovial fluid was additionally collected from ankylosing spondylitis patients.

Study-wide conclusions, independent of this receptor: Some motif variants were previously reported in synovial fluid and blood of reactive arthritis patients, suggesting common disease-initiation mechanisms. A CD8+ phenotype was shown by the disease-linked clones, which were found at relatively low frequencies in peripheral blood. A TCR beta motif of several highly homologous amino acid variants appeared characteristic of blood from ankylosing spondylitis patients. According to the report, matched synovial fluid samples from ankylosing spondylitis patients were significantly enriched for the disease-linked clones.

Trimming at the junction amounts to 0 bases on V and 3 bases on J, and the germline ends lie 11 bases apart. From cysteine to phenylalanine, the CDR3 is 15 amino acids long. The CDR3 DNA has 45 bases and is translated from base 1. Looking up the germline V gene (reference sequence) yields CDR1 LNHNV and CDR2 YYDKDF. Sequenced using an Illumina HiSeq 2500. Quantitative 5'-RACE with molecular barcodes was used to prepare TCR beta libraries. The original methods were these. A new computational method, built on a probabilistic model of VDJ rearrangement, was used to identify disease-linked TCR variants. The public reads were run again by TCRdb, first through fastp at Q25 and then through MiXCR, and only productive beta chains were kept. Rows with one shared CDR3 protein collapse into an entry with the most common genes and DNA. The V and J calls shown here were made by TCRdb, not taken from the authors' results. Here the sample has 150,000 or so distinct CDR3 sequences; approximately 20% occur a single time. Of the sample, about 7.6% falls within the top ten clones.

With regard to this clonotype: This clone's antigen is unknown. No per-base quality is available; no much larger clone lies one base away.

The source of this sequence is a male donor with ankylosing spondylitis or in good health (not recorded which). The sequenced material came from blood, either unsorted or a sorted T cell fraction (not recorded which). The rearrangement combines TRBV15 with TRBJ1-1; tentative D gene TRBD1, with 5 bases matching. The CDR3 here reads CATSRDQQADTEAFF. The nucleotide sequence reads TGTGCCACCAGCAGAGATCAACAGGCCGACACTGAAGCTTTCTTT.